These 16 T cell receptor beta chains were all obtained from the same sample, sequenced in a study of glioma-infiltrating T cells. Using RNA template, CDR3s of TCR alpha and beta were amplified with iRepertoire arm-PCR. TCRdb called the multiplex PCR reads again in MiXCR, with one record for every CDR3 protein. The table has 90,000 to 110,000 distinct CDR3 sequences, around a quarter seen once. The specimen was glioma tissue, nonneoplastic brain tissue, or PBMCs (not recorded which). The receptors were sampled from a human donor with low-grade glioma or glioblastoma, undergoing nonglioma brain surgery, or in good health (not recorded which).

This clonotype was detected many times. This sequence joins TRBV20-1 and TRBJ1-1; possible D gene TRBD1, 6 bases. This CDR3 region has 14 residues. Trimming removed 0 bases at V and 3 bases at J, with 11 bases between. Germline CDR1 DFQATT, CDR2 SNEGSKA (reference sequence). The CDR3 sequence is CSARDRRGHTEAFF. The CDR3 bases are TGCAGTGCTAGAGATAGGCGGGGGCACACTGAAGCTTTCTTT.

This clonotype was counted at least ten times. The rearrangement links TRBV3-1 to TRBJ2-7; no definite D call. The CDR3 length is 11 residues. From germline, CDR1 is LGHDT and CDR2 YNNKEL (reference sequence). Trimming cost V 1 base and J 5 bases, with 3 bases left between them. CDR3 residues: CASSQGNEQYF. In DNA, the CDR3 is TGTGCCAGCAGCCAAGGGAACGAGCAGTACTTC.

The chain recombines TRBV27 with TRBJ2-4; 15 nucleotides match TRBD2. The junction had 7 bases not matched to a gene; V was cut back by 5 bases and J by 8 bases. The CDR3 has 16 residues. The germline CDR1 and CDR2 sequences are MNHEY and SMNVEV (reference sequence). The CDR3 DNA sequence: TGTGCCAGCAGTCGCCGGACTAGCGGGAGGGCCGACATTCAGTACTTC. Its protein product is CASSRRTSGRADIQYF.

This clonotype was found many times. The chain's CDR3 is CASTEDRSSYNEQFF. CDR3 nucleotides: TGTGCCAGCACAGAAGACAGGAGCTCCTACAATGAGCAGTTCTTC. The rearrangement uses TRBV6-1 and TRBJ2-1; D may be TRBD1 (6 bases). The CDR3 covers 15 residues. The V and J ends lost 7 bases and 0 bases respectively, with 13 bases between them. Germline assignment: CDR1 MNHNS and CDR2 SASEGT.

Ten or more counts support this clonotype. J is TRBJ2-5 and V is TRBV20-1, with 12 bases lining up with TRBD2. Germline V gene sequence: CDR1 DFQATT, CDR2 SNEGSKA (reference sequence). Trimming cost V 1 base and J 4 bases; bases outside gene matches: 19. The length of the CDR3 is 20 residues. The CDR3 bases are TGCAGTGCTAGAGCAACCCCCGGGCAAACTAGCGGGAGGATACGAGAGACCCAGTACTTC. It codes for CSARATPGQTSGRIRETQYF.

This clonotype was recorded many times. The rearrangement links TRBV20-1 to TRBJ1-4; D is unresolved. V dropped 5 bases and J dropped 2 bases, with 15 bases sitting between them. CDR3 length: 15 residues. From germline, CDR1 is DFQATT and CDR2 SNEGSKA (reference sequence). The CDR3 region is CSALRAGITNEKLFF. In DNA form, the CDR3 reads TGCAGTGCTCTTAGAGCCGGGATCACTAATGAAAAACTGTTTTTT.

This clonotype has ten or more counts. The chain is built from TRBV20-1 and TRBJ2-1; D might be TRBD2 (5 bases). The V end lost 5 bases, the J end lost 8 bases, and 16 bases lay between the germline ends. From germline, CDR1 is DFQATT and CDR2 SNEGSKA (reference sequence). This CDR3 has 13 residues. CDR3 sequence reads: CSAQRGRVDEQFF. CDR3 bases: TGCAGTGCTCAACGGGGTCGGGTGGATGAGCAGTTCTTC.

The chain couples TRBV12-3 or TRBV12-4 to TRBJ2-3; TRBD1 matches 9 bases. This CDR3 region has 16 residues. V lost 6 bases, J lost 2 bases, and 9 bases stayed unmatched. CDR3 sequence: CASRSPGQGYTDTQYF. Written as DNA, the CDR3 is TGTGCCAGCAGATCCCCGGGACAGGGATACACAGATACGCAGTATTTT.

On this clonotype: Possible read error: a much larger clone is one base away. The chain joins TRBV20-1 to TRBJ2-5; 9 bases agree with TRBD2. V lost 3 bases, J lost 7 bases, and 9 bases stayed unmatched. CDR1 and CDR2 (germline): DFQATT, SNEGSKA (reference sequence). The CDR3 runs 14 residues. The CDR3 protein is CSASSSGVLGTQYF. CDR3 in DNA: TGCAGTGCTAGTTCTAGCGGGGTTTTGGGGACCCAGTACTTC.

This clonotype was counted many times. The chain is built from TRBV7-8 and TRBJ2-1; maybe TRBD1 (5 bases). The germline V gene encodes CDR1 SGHVS and CDR2 FQNEAQ. Trimming removed 1 base at V and 0 bases at J, with 13 bases between. This CDR3 spans 17 amino acids. The CDR3 sequence: CASSLDPSGYSYNEQFF. The CDR3 DNA is TGTGCCAGCAGCTTAGATCCATCAGGGTACTCCTACAATGAGCAGTTCTTC. The full variable domain, with the rest looked up from reference TRBV7-8 and TRBJ2-1, is GAGVSQSPRYKVAKRGQDVALRCDPISGHVSLFWYQQALGQGPEFLTYFQNEAQLDKSGLPSDRFFAERPEGSVSTLKIQRTQQEDSAVYLCASSLDPSGYSYNEQFFGPGTRLTVL.

The table lists this clonotype with many counts. This chain joins TRBV7-2 and TRBJ2-1, with D perhaps TRBD1 (6 bases). V lost 2 bases to trimming and J lost 3 bases, with 17 bases between them. Germline V gives CDR1 SGHTA, CDR2 FQGNSA. This CDR3 is built from 17 residues. The CDR3 sequence: CASSLQGLLYRYNEQFF. The CDR3 DNA sequence: TGTGCCAGCAGCTTACAGGGGCTCCTTTACCGCTACAATGAGCAGTTCTTC.

This clonotype was recorded at least ten times. J is TRBJ2-2 and V is TRBV7-6; 11 positions agree with TRBD2. Germline CDR1 and CDR2: SGHVS and FNYEAQ. V lost 5 bases and J lost 3; bases outside the gene matches: 5. The CDR3 length is 16 residues. The CDR3 loop is CASSLLTSGDTGELFF. CDR3 in DNA: TGTGCCAGCAGCCTCTTGACTAGCGGGGACACCGGGGAGCTGTTTTTT.

Of note for this clonotype: A much larger clone differs by one base, so this may be a read error. In DNA form, the CDR3 reads TGCAGCGTTGGGATGGTCTGGAACGAGCAGTACTTC. Its protein is CSVGMVWNEQYF. The chain carries TRBV29-1 and TRBJ2-7; D not certain. The V gene's germline CDR1 is SQVTM and CDR2 ANQGSEA. V gave up 4 bases and J gave up 5 bases, with 12 bases separating them. The CDR3 has 12 residues.

The sample holds many counts of this clonotype. The chain joins TRBV20-1 to TRBJ2-3; unclear D gene. Germline values: CDR1 DFQATT, CDR2 SNEGSKA (reference sequence). CDR3 size: 16 residues. V gave up 3 bases and J gave up 0 bases, with 16 bases separating them. CDR3 region: CSASRVLGPSTDTQYF. DNA of the CDR3: TGCAGTGCTAGTCGTGTCCTAGGCCCTAGCACAGATACGCAGTATTTT.

With respect to this clonotype: A much larger clone differs from this one at a single base, so this may be a read error. The gene calls are TRBV19 and TRBJ1-6; D unresolved. Germline V gene sequence: CDR1 LNHDA, CDR2 SQIVND (reference sequence). The CDR3 covers 14 residues. The CDR3 region is CVSSIQRNNSPLHF. The CDR3 region has the DNA TGTGTCAGTAGTATACAGAGGAATAATTCACCCCTCCACTTT.

The chain has TRBV9 and TRBJ2-3; TRBD1 might be the D (5 bases). The germline V gene has CDR1 SGDLS and CDR2 YYNGEE. The ends were cut back, 0 bases at V and 4 bases at J, with 9 bases in the middle. There are 14 residues in the CDR3. The DNA of the CDR3 is TGTGCCAGCAGCGTAGCTCAGGGCGCAGATACGCAGTATTTT. Residues: CASSVAQGADTQYF.